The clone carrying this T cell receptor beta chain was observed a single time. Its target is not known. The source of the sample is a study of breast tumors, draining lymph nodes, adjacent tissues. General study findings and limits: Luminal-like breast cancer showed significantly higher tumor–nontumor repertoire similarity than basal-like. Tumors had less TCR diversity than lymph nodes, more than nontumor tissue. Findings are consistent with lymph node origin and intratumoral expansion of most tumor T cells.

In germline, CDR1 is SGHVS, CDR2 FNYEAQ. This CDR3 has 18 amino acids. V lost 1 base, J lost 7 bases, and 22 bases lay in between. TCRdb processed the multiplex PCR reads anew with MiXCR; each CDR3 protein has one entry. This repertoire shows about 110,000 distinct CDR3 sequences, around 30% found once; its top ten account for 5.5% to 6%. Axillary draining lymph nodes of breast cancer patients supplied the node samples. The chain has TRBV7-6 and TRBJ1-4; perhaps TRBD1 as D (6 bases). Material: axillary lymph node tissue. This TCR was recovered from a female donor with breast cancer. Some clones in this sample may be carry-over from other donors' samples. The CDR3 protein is CASSLEAHPGHITEKLFF. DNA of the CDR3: TGTGCCAGCAGCTTAGAGGCCCATCCGGGACATATCACTGAAAAACTGTTTTTT.